This is a list of T cell receptor beta chains from one sample in a study of T-cell memory formation after mild COVID-19. One entry per CDR3 protein, called by TCRdb with MiXCR from the 5' RACE reads. The sample shows hundreds of thousands of distinct CDR3 sequences, more than 15% of them seen only once. Sequenced sample: PBMCs or a T cell subset sorted from them (not recorded which). All receptors come from an adult woman who had mild COVID-19 (a few samples of this study predate the infection). Cell type and time point are not known. Both conserved end residues are part of each CDR3. A D gene is named only where the DNA matches it firmly. Part of the rows lack a size; the others show once, few, many or a class for expanded clones.

CDR3aa: CASSDGGAGQTQYF
CDR3nt: TGCGCCAGCAGTGATGGGGGGGCCGGGCAGACCCAGTACTTC
v_gene: TRBV10-2
abundance: many
j_gene: TRBJ2-5
d_gene: NA

CDR3aa: CASSSDRGRHGYTF
CDR3nt: TGTGCCAGCAGTTCTGACAGGGGGCGCCATGGCTACACCTTC
v_gene: TRBV12-3/TRBV12-4
abundance: few
j_gene: TRBJ1-2
d_gene: TRBD1

CDR3aa: CASSIKREGEQYF
CDR3nt: TGTGCCAGCAGCATAAAGCGGGAGGGCGAGCAGTACTTC
v_gene: TRBV7-8
abundance: few
j_gene: TRBJ2-7
d_gene: TRBD2

CDR3aa: CASSVGQGSNEQFF
CDR3nt: TGTGCCAGCAGCGTCGGACAGGGCTCCAATGAGCAGTTCTTC
v_gene: TRBV9
abundance: NA
j_gene: TRBJ2-1
d_gene: TRBD1

CDR3aa: CSPRGYMKTEAFF
CDR3nt: TGCAGTCCTAGAGGGTATATGAAAACTGAAGCTTTCTTT
v_gene: TRBV20-1
abundance: NA
j_gene: TRBJ1-1
d_gene: NA

CDR3aa: CSARPPGRKNTEAFF
CDR3nt: TGCAGTGCTAGACCCCCCGGGCGGAAGAACACTGAAGCTTTCTTT
v_gene: TRBV20-1
abundance: NA
j_gene: TRBJ1-1
d_gene: NA

CDR3aa: CASSLEVVAANNEQFF
CDR3nt: TGCGCCAGCAGCTTGGAAGTGGTTGCCGCCAACAATGAGCAGTTCTTC
v_gene: TRBV5-1
abundance: many
j_gene: TRBJ2-1
d_gene: NA

CDR3aa: CASSRTSDSAF
CDR3nt: TGTGCCAGCAGCCGCACTAGCGACTCGGCCTTT
v_gene: TRBV12-3/TRBV12-4
abundance: many
j_gene: TRBJ2-3
d_gene: TRBD2

CDR3aa: CASKGSGRGDTQYF
CDR3nt: TGTGCCAGCAAAGGCAGCGGGAGAGGGGATACGCAGTATTTT
v_gene: TRBV12-3/TRBV12-4
abundance: many
j_gene: TRBJ2-3
d_gene: TRBD2

CDR3aa: CASSFVPLAGKQSDTQYF
CDR3nt: TGTGCCAGCAGCTTTGTCCCACTAGCGGGGAAACAGTCAGATACGCAGTATTTT
v_gene: TRBV11-2
abundance: NA
j_gene: TRBJ2-3
d_gene: TRBD2

CDR3aa: CASSLNGAAGGQETQYF
CDR3nt: TGTGCCAGCAGCTTAAATGGGGCAGCGGGAGGCCAAGAGACCCAGTACTTC
v_gene: TRBV11-2
abundance: few
j_gene: TRBJ2-5
d_gene: TRBD2

CDR3aa: CATSDPMNTEAFF
CDR3nt: TGTGCCACCAGTGACCCTATGAACACTGAAGCTTTCTTT
v_gene: TRBV24-1
abundance: few
j_gene: TRBJ1-1
d_gene: NA

CDR3aa: CASSLRQNTEAFF
CDR3nt: TGTGCCAGCAGCTTGAGACAGAACACTGAAGCTTTCTTT
v_gene: TRBV7-9
abundance: few
j_gene: TRBJ1-1
d_gene: NA

CDR3aa: CASSLMVGLAGEGGADTQYF
CDR3nt: TGTGCCAGCAGCCTAATGGTGGGACTAGCGGGAGAGGGGGGCGCAGATACGCAGTATTTT
v_gene: TRBV7-2
abundance: NA
j_gene: TRBJ2-3
d_gene: TRBD2

CDR3aa: CASSLVAATNEKLFF
CDR3nt: TGTGCCAGCAGCTTAGTAGCAGCAACTAATGAAAAACTGTTTTTT
v_gene: TRBV7-2
abundance: few
j_gene: TRBJ1-4
d_gene: NA

CDR3aa: CASSLGQGERNEQFF
CDR3nt: TGTGCCAGCAGTCTTGGACAGGGGGAGCGAAATGAGCAGTTCTTC
v_gene: TRBV12-3/TRBV12-4
abundance: few
j_gene: TRBJ2-1
d_gene: TRBD1

CDR3aa: CASSLGGAGRTDTQYF
CDR3nt: TGTGCCAGCAGCTTGGGAGGCGCGGGGAGGACAGATACGCAGTATTTT
v_gene: TRBV5-4
abundance: few
j_gene: TRBJ2-3
d_gene: NA

CDR3aa: CASSQEVWGSPLHF
CDR3nt: TGTGCCAGCAGCCAAGAAGTCTGGGGTTCACCCCTCCACTTT
v_gene: TRBV3-1
abundance: NA
j_gene: TRBJ1-6
d_gene: NA

CDR3aa: CASSQHYGTSGSNEQFF
CDR3nt: TGCGCCAGCAGCCAACATTACGGGACTAGCGGGAGTAATGAGCAGTTCTTC
v_gene: TRBV4-3
abundance: NA
j_gene: TRBJ2-1
d_gene: TRBD2

CDR3aa: CASSQVLGFYGYTF
CDR3nt: TGCGCCAGCAGCCAAGTGTTAGGGTTCTATGGCTACACCTTC
v_gene: TRBV4-1
abundance: once
j_gene: TRBJ1-2
d_gene: NA

CDR3aa: CSAHRLQGANEQFF
CDR3nt: TGCAGTGCTCATAGATTACAGGGGGCGAATGAGCAGTTCTTC
v_gene: TRBV20-1
abundance: NA
j_gene: TRBJ2-1
d_gene: TRBD1

CDR3aa: CASSERGTEAFF
CDR3nt: TGCGCCAGCAGTGAAAGAGGGACTGAAGCTTTCTTT
v_gene: TRBV10-2
abundance: NA
j_gene: TRBJ1-1
d_gene: NA

CDR3aa: CATTDRATDTQYF
CDR3nt: TGTGCCACCACCGATAGGGCGACAGATACGCAGTATTTT
v_gene: TRBV24-1
abundance: few
j_gene: TRBJ2-3
d_gene: NA

CDR3aa: CSAKRTGELFF
CDR3nt: TGCAGTGCTAAAAGGACCGGGGAGCTGTTTTTT
v_gene: TRBV20-1
abundance: NA
j_gene: TRBJ2-2
d_gene: NA

CDR3aa: CASRAGVSYEQYF
CDR3nt: TGTGCCAGCAGGGCGGGGGTCTCCTACGAGCAGTACTTC
v_gene: TRBV2
abundance: few
j_gene: TRBJ2-7
d_gene: TRBD2

CDR3aa: CASSYRFTDTQYF
CDR3nt: TGTGCCAGCAGTTACCGCTTCACAGATACGCAGTATTTT
v_gene: TRBV6-2/TRBV6-3
abundance: NA
j_gene: TRBJ2-3
d_gene: NA

CDR3aa: CSVVREPEETQYF
CDR3nt: TGCAGCGTCGTACGGGAGCCAGAAGAGACCCAGTACTTC
v_gene: TRBV29-1
abundance: NA
j_gene: TRBJ2-5
d_gene: NA

CDR3aa: CASSHVASYGYTF
CDR3nt: TGTGCCAGCAGCCATGTGGCGAGCTATGGCTACACCTTC
v_gene: TRBV7-2
abundance: few
j_gene: TRBJ1-2
d_gene: NA

CDR3aa: CASSYPPGLAGVIPYEQYF
CDR3nt: TGTGCCAGCAGTTACCCCCCGGGACTAGCGGGAGTAATCCCCTACGAGCAGTACTTC
v_gene: TRBV6-2/TRBV6-3
abundance: few
j_gene: TRBJ2-7
d_gene: TRBD2

CDR3aa: CASSVGQGGKGDTQYF
CDR3nt: TGTGCCAGCAGCGTAGGACAGGGAGGCAAGGGGGATACGCAGTATTTT
v_gene: TRBV9
abundance: few
j_gene: TRBJ2-3
d_gene: NA

CDR3aa: CATSESGKIYNEQFF
CDR3nt: TGTGCCACCAGTGAAAGCGGGAAGATCTACAATGAGCAGTTCTTC
v_gene: TRBV24-1
abundance: few
j_gene: TRBJ2-1
d_gene: TRBD2

CDR3aa: CASSLRGADSGNTIYF
CDR3nt: TGTGCCAGCAGCTTAAGAGGGGCAGACTCTGGAAACACCATATATTTT
v_gene: TRBV7-6
abundance: few
j_gene: TRBJ1-3
d_gene: NA

CDR3aa: CASRRTQNTGELFF
CDR3nt: TGTGCCAGCAGACGGACACAGAACACCGGGGAGCTGTTTTTT
v_gene: TRBV12-3/TRBV12-4
abundance: few
j_gene: TRBJ2-2
d_gene: NA

CDR3aa: CASSPSRQADEQYF
CDR3nt: TGTGCCAGCAGCCCGTCGCGTCAGGCGGACGAGCAGTACTTC
v_gene: TRBV7-3
abundance: NA
j_gene: TRBJ2-7
d_gene: NA

CDR3aa: CVSSPTVGSTGELFF
CDR3nt: TGTGTCAGCAGCCCAACGGTGGGGAGCACCGGGGAGCTGTTTTTT
v_gene: TRBV9
abundance: NA
j_gene: TRBJ2-2
d_gene: NA

CDR3aa: CASRETSGSHEQYF
CDR3nt: TGTGCCAGCCGGGAGACTAGCGGGAGTCACGAGCAGTACTTC
v_gene: TRBV6-2/TRBV6-3
abundance: few
j_gene: TRBJ2-7
d_gene: TRBD2

CDR3aa: CATSDLVGKPFF
CDR3nt: TGTGCCACCAGTGATTTGGTGGGGAAACCTTTCTTT
v_gene: TRBV24-1
abundance: NA
j_gene: TRBJ1-1
d_gene: NA

CDR3aa: CSVGGVREQYF
CDR3nt: TGCAGCGTTGGGGGAGTTAGGGAGCAGTACTTC
v_gene: TRBV29-1
abundance: NA
j_gene: TRBJ2-7
d_gene: NA

CDR3aa: CASSSRLAGGPLTQETQYF
CDR3nt: TGCGCCAGCAGCTCCCGACTAGCGGGGGGCCCTCTCACCCAAGAGACCCAGTACTTC
v_gene: TRBV5-1
abundance: NA
j_gene: TRBJ2-5
d_gene: TRBD2

CDR3aa: CASSQGAGGPYNEQFF
CDR3nt: TGTGCCAGCAGCCAAGGAGCGGGGGGGCCCTACAATGAGCAGTTCTTC
v_gene: TRBV3-1
abundance: many
j_gene: TRBJ2-1
d_gene: TRBD2

CDR3aa: CSALTGQGVNNEQFF
CDR3nt: TGCAGTGCTCTTACGGGGCAGGGGGTGAACAATGAGCAGTTCTTC
v_gene: TRBV20-1
abundance: NA
j_gene: TRBJ2-1
d_gene: TRBD1

CDR3aa: CASSHGMNTGELFF
CDR3nt: TGCGCCAGCAGCCACGGGATGAACACCGGGGAGCTGTTTTTT
v_gene: TRBV4-3
abundance: many
j_gene: TRBJ2-2
d_gene: NA

CDR3aa: CASSDRGGGEQYF
CDR3nt: TGTGCCAGCAGCGACAGGGGAGGAGGCGAGCAGTACTTC
v_gene: TRBV12-3/TRBV12-4
abundance: NA
j_gene: TRBJ2-7
d_gene: TRBD1

CDR3aa: CSGKSGGFYEQYF
CDR3nt: TGCAGTGGGAAGTCGGGGGGCTTCTACGAGCAGTACTTC
v_gene: TRBV20-1
abundance: NA
j_gene: TRBJ2-7
d_gene: NA

CDR3aa: CASSPRTGKLNEQYF
CDR3nt: TGCGCCAGCAGCCCTCGGACAGGAAAGTTGAACGAGCAGTACTTC
v_gene: TRBV5-1
abundance: few
j_gene: TRBJ2-7
d_gene: TRBD1

CDR3aa: CASSASREGSYEQYF
CDR3nt: TGTGCCAGCAGCGCGTCGCGGGAGGGCTCCTACGAGCAGTACTTC
v_gene: TRBV5-6
abundance: NA
j_gene: TRBJ2-7
d_gene: TRBD2

CDR3aa: CASSLGSLAADTQYF
CDR3nt: TGCGCCAGCAGCTTGGGCTCCCTAGCGGCAGATACGCAGTATTTT
v_gene: TRBV5-1
abundance: many
j_gene: TRBJ2-3
d_gene: TRBD2

CDR3aa: CASSGDNSRVNTGELFF
CDR3nt: TGTGCCAGTAGTGGAGACAATAGTCGGGTGAACACCGGGGAGCTGTTTTTT
v_gene: TRBV19
abundance: few
j_gene: TRBJ2-2
d_gene: NA

CDR3aa: CSAPLAGRKETQYF
CDR3nt: TGCAGTGCCCCTCTGGCGGGCAGAAAAGAGACCCAGTACTTC
v_gene: TRBV20-1
abundance: NA
j_gene: TRBJ2-5
d_gene: NA

CDR3aa: CASSYSSGIQETQYF
CDR3nt: TGTGCCAGCAGTTACTCTAGCGGGATACAAGAGACCCAGTACTTC
v_gene: TRBV6-5
abundance: few
j_gene: TRBJ2-5
d_gene: TRBD2

CDR3aa: CASSSPSSGGRTYEQYF
CDR3nt: TGTGCCAGCAGCTCACCTTCTAGCGGGGGCCGAACCTACGAGCAGTACTTC
v_gene: TRBV4-2
abundance: few
j_gene: TRBJ2-7
d_gene: TRBD2

CDR3aa: CASSDGTLSEAFF
CDR3nt: TGTGCCAGCAGCGACGGGACACTCAGTGAAGCTTTCTTT
v_gene: TRBV9
abundance: few
j_gene: TRBJ1-1
d_gene: NA

CDR3aa: CASSLTKVAGGRGTDTQYF
CDR3nt: TGTGCCAGCAGTTTAACAAAGGTAGCCGGGGGGCGGGGCACAGATACGCAGTATTTT
v_gene: TRBV12-3/TRBV12-4
abundance: NA
j_gene: TRBJ2-3
d_gene: NA